Listed below are T cell receptor beta chains from one sample, sequenced in a study of patients and donors after allogeneic stem cell transplantation. One entry per CDR3 protein results from TCRdb running MiXCR on the RT-PCR reads. The table lists over 350,000 distinct CDR3 sequences, around 15% of them singletons. The sequenced sample was blood, either unsorted or a sorted T cell fraction (not recorded which). Receptors originate from a human donor who was either an allogeneic HSCT recipient or a stem cell or donor lymphocyte infusion donor (not recorded which). It is not recorded whose cells these are; they may come from a transplant donor. Both conserved end residues are part of each CDR3. The order of the fields is clone size, D gene, J gene, V gene, CDR3 protein, CDR3 DNA. A D gene is named only where the DNA matches it firmly. Size tells how often a clone was seen (once, few, many) or the class of an expanded clone, and some rows leave it out.

few | NA | TRBJ1-1 | TRBV20-1 | CSARTGRNTEAFF | TGCAGTGCTAGAACAGGGAGGAACACTGAAGCTTTCTTT
few | NA | TRBJ2-1 | TRBV7-9 | CASSHIPGEVSYNEQFF | TGTGCCAGCAGCCACATTCCAGGAGAAGTCTCCTACAATGAGCAGTTCTTC
NA | TRBD2 | TRBJ2-2 | TRBV3-1 | CASSQDLSGSRAGELFF | TGTGCCAGCAGCCAAGATCTAAGCGGGAGTCGTGCCGGGGAGCTGTTTTTT
NA | TRBD1 | TRBJ1-5 | TRBV18 | CASSRGPDQPQHF | TGTGCCAGCTCAAGGGGGCCTGATCAGCCCCAGCATTTT
many | TRBD1 | TRBJ1-2 | TRBV20-1 | CSARQGGGYTF | TGCAGTGCTCGACAGGGAGGTGGCTACACCTTC
NA | NA | TRBJ1-4 | TRBV28 | CASSLWQTNEKLFF | TGTGCCAGCAGTTTATGGCAGACTAATGAAAAACTGTTTTTT
NA | NA | TRBJ2-3 | TRBV10-3 | CAISEAGQSTDTQYF | TGTGCCATCAGTGAGGCGGGGCAAAGCACAGATACGCAGTATTTT
many | NA | TRBJ2-3 | TRBV20-1 | CSARSPGRSAHTQYF | TGCAGTGCTAGATCCCCAGGGAGGTCCGCGCATACGCAGTATTTT
few | NA | TRBJ1-1 | TRBV3-1 | CASSPAPGGSSFF | TGTGCCAGCAGCCCAGCCCCGGGGGGCAGTTCTTTCTTT
few | NA | TRBJ2-7 | TRBV13 | CASSSVTVDEQYF | TGTGCCAGCAGCTCCGTGACCGTTGACGAGCAGTACTTC
NA | TRBD2 | TRBJ2-5 | TRBV14 | CASSQKREGTQYF | TGTGCCAGCAGCCAGAAGAGGGAGGGGACCCAGTACTTC
few | NA | TRBJ1-2 | TRBV6-1 | CASSETRHTF | TGTGCCAGCAGTGAAACAAGACACACCTTC
NA | NA | TRBJ2-5 | TRBV6-1 | CASRKGYSETQYF | TGTGCCAGCAGAAAGGGATACTCGGAGACCCAGTACTTC
NA | TRBD1 | TRBJ1-6 | TRBV15 | CATSRGDRGGSPLHF | TGTGCCACCAGCAGGGGGGACAGGGGGGGTTCACCCCTCCACTTT
few | TRBD2 | TRBJ2-5 | TRBV3-1 | CASTRGLAGGETQYF | TGTGCCAGCACCCGGGGACTAGCGGGAGGGGAGACCCAGTACTTC
NA | NA | TRBJ2-3 | TRBV7-9 | CASSLSGSPTDTQYF | TGTGCCAGCAGCTTATCTGGGAGCCCCACAGATACGCAGTATTTT
many | NA | TRBJ2-2 | TRBV12-3/TRBV12-4 | CASSLFPEGGELFF | TGTGCCAGCAGTTTATTCCCGGAGGGCGGGGAGCTGTTTTTT
many | TRBD2 | TRBJ2-2 | TRBV5-1 | CASSPRLAGAANTGELFF | TGCGCCAGCAGCCCCCGACTAGCGGGAGCCGCGAACACCGGGGAGCTGTTTTTT
NA | TRBD1 | TRBJ1-3 | TRBV15 | CATSRAIDRVARNTIYF | TGTGCCACCAGCAGAGCCATCGACAGGGTTGCTCGAAACACCATATATTTT
NA | NA | TRBJ1-1 | TRBV3-1 | CASSPLQGSTEAFF | TGTGCCAGCAGCCCTCTTCAGGGGTCCACTGAAGCTTTCTTT
few | NA | TRBJ2-5 | TRBV4-1 | CASSQVLGLQETQYF | TGCGCCAGCAGCCAAGTGTTAGGGCTCCAAGAGACCCAGTACTTC
NA | NA | TRBJ2-7 | TRBV20-1 | CSAREAGLPYEQYF | TGCAGTGCTAGAGAGGCGGGGCTACCCTACGAGCAGTACTTC
NA | TRBD2 | TRBJ2-7 | TRBV6-1 | CASSRGTGTSGSYTYEQYF | TGTGCCAGCAGCCGCGGTACCGGGACTAGCGGGAGTTACACCTACGAGCAGTACTTC
few | TRBD1 | TRBJ1-2 | TRBV11-2 | CASSLGDRGPVGYTF | TGTGCCAGCAGCTTGGGGGACAGGGGGCCAGTTGGCTACACCTTC
few | NA | TRBJ2-1 | TRBV12-3/TRBV12-4 | CASNVPGLKHEQFF | TGTGCCAGCAATGTACCGGGACTGAAACATGAGCAGTTCTTC
few | NA | TRBJ1-5 | TRBV30 | CAWRGSGHQPQHF | TGTGCCTGGAGGGGTTCAGGGCATCAGCCCCAGCATTTT
many | NA | TRBJ2-1 | TRBV18 | CASSPGTSNEQFF | TGTGCCAGCTCACCCGGGACAAGCAATGAGCAGTTCTTC
NA | NA | TRBJ1-6 | TRBV21-1 | CASSTGQYNSPLHF | TGTGCCAGCAGCACGGGACAGTATAATTCACCCCTCCACTTT
many | TRBD1 | TRBJ2-7 | TRBV12-3/TRBV12-4 | CASSKNRGGEYEQYF | TGTGCCAGCAGTAAAAATAGAGGGGGCGAGTACGAGCAGTACTTC
few | TRBD2 | TRBJ2-7 | TRBV18 | CASSPRTSGSTYEQYF | TGTGCCAGCTCACCTCGGACTAGCGGGAGTACCTACGAGCAGTACTTC
few | TRBD1 | TRBJ1-1 | TRBV12-3/TRBV12-4 | CASSFRQGMNTEAFF | TGTGCCAGCAGTTTTAGACAGGGAATGAACACTGAAGCTTTCTTT
NA | NA | TRBJ2-7 | TRBV7-7 | CASSLHVGGGYEQYF | TGTGCTAGCAGCCTCCATGTAGGGGGGGGCTACGAGCAGTACTTC
few | TRBD1 | TRBJ2-2 | TRBV24-1 | CATSVPGIGTGGTGELFF | TGTGCCACCAGTGTCCCTGGCATCGGGACAGGGGGAACCGGGGAGCTGTTTTTT
few | NA | TRBJ2-5 | TRBV13 | CASSDGTPYQETQYF | TGTGCCAGCAGCGACGGCACCCCTTACCAAGAGACCCAGTACTTC
NA | NA | TRBJ2-2 | TRBV5-1 | CASSLGTALEKNTGELFF | TGCGCCAGCAGCTTGGGGACGGCCCTCGAAAAGAACACCGGGGAGCTGTTTTTT
NA | NA | TRBJ1-2 | TRBV4-1 | CASSQDSGASGYTF | TGCGCCAGCAGCCAAGATTCGGGGGCAAGCGGCTACACCTTC
few | NA | TRBJ2-2 | TRBV28 | CASAERGTGELFF | TGTGCCAGCGCGGAGAGGGGCACCGGGGAGCTGTTTTTT
NA | NA | TRBJ1-5 | TRBV2 | CASQDYSNQPQHF | TGTGCCAGCCAGGATTATAGCAATCAGCCCCAGCATTTT
NA | TRBD1 | TRBJ2-7 | TRBV6-1 | CASRETGARYEQYF | TGTGCCAGCAGAGAGACAGGGGCCCGGTACGAGCAGTACTTC
NA | NA | TRBJ2-1 | TRBV14 | CASSQRPGTNINNEQFF | TGTGCCAGCAGCCAGAGACCCGGGACGAATATTAACAATGAGCAGTTCTTC
few | TRBD2 | TRBJ2-1 | TRBV20-1 | CSADPTSGIDNEQFF | TGCAGTGCTGACCCGACTAGCGGGATCGACAATGAGCAGTTCTTC
NA | TRBD1 | TRBJ1-1 | TRBV6-2/TRBV6-3 | CASGPTGAVTEAFF | TGTGCCAGCGGACCGACAGGGGCGGTGACTGAAGCTTTCTTT
NA | NA | TRBJ2-7 | TRBV5-1 | CASSLAGYRDEQYF | TGCGCCAGCAGCTTGGCCGGTTATCGGGACGAGCAGTACTTC
few | TRBD1 | TRBJ1-2 | TRBV7-9 | CASSLNPRTGLYGYTF | TGTGCCAGCAGCTTAAATCCCCGGACAGGCTTATATGGCTACACCTTC
many | NA | TRBJ2-1 | TRBV7-9 | CASSSPVFYNEQFF | TGTGCCAGCAGCTCGCCGGTTTTCTACAATGAGCAGTTCTTC